The 25 T cell receptor beta chains in this list originate from one sample, sequenced in a study of T cells after somatic rescue of genetic block. Some clones are missing from TCRdb's copy, which holds only in-frame ones; the method was immunoSEQ multiplex PCR. The repertoire holds 50,000 to 60,000 clones, with approximately 96% as singletons. The sample was peripheral blood mononuclear cells (PBMCs). These receptors were taken from a child less than two years old.

V usage is TRBV5-4 and J usage is TRBJ2-7; a weak D match, TRBD1 (5 bases). The CDR3 loop spans 13 amino acids. The ends were cut back, 2 bases at V and 0 bases at J, with 6 bases in the middle. Germline loops: CDR1 SGHNT, CDR2 YYREEE (reference sequence). Written as DNA, the CDR3 is TGTGCCAGCAGCTTCGACAGCTCCTACGAGCAGTACTTC. Encoded protein: CASSFDSSYEQYF.

The chain joins TRBV7-9 to TRBJ1-4; perhaps TRBD1 as D (6 bases). Trimming stripped 5 bases from V and 7 bases from J, with 11 bases between. CDR1 is SEHNR and CDR2 is FQNEAQ in the germline V gene (reference sequence). The CDR3 extends over 13 amino acids. Here the CDR3 reads CASSLTGIEKLFF. The CDR3 nucleotides read TGTGCCAGCAGCCTCACAGGGATTGAAAAACTGTTTTTT. Drawing the rest from reference TRBV7-9 and TRBJ1-4, the complete variable domain is DTGVSQNPRHKITKRGQNVTFRCDPISEHNRLYWYRQTLGQGPEFLTYFQNEAQLEKSRLLSDRFSAERPKGSFSTLEIQRTEQGDSAMYLCASSLTGIEKLFFGSGTQLSVL.

The V and J genes are TRBV5-1 and TRBJ2-3; maybe TRBD2 (6 bases). Trimming stripped 4 bases from V and 8 bases from J, with 20 bases between. From germline, CDR1 is SGHRS and CDR2 YFSETQ. The CDR3 extends over 15 amino acids. The CDR3: CASSLRDSSGSTQYF. Here the CDR3 DNA reads TGCGCCAGCAGCCTACGGGACTCTTCCGGGAGTACGCAGTATTTT.

V usage is TRBV9 and J usage is TRBJ2-3; 7 bases match TRBD1. From germline, CDR1 is SGDLS and CDR2 YYNGEE. The CDR3 is 15 amino acids. V was clipped by 3 bases and J by 0 bases; unmatched bases: 4. The CDR3 DNA reads TGTGCCAGCAGCGACGGACAGGTCAGCACAGATACGCAGTATTTT. This codes for CASSDGQVSTDTQYF.

The chain employs TRBV4-2 and TRBJ2-7; 8 bases match TRBD1. The germline CDR1 and CDR2 sequences are LGHNA and YNFKEQ. CDR3 size: 16 residues. V lost 4 bases and J lost 5; bases outside the gene matches: 13. The CDR3 sequence: CASSLRLTGVVHEQYF. In DNA form, the CDR3 reads TGTGCCAGCAGCCTTAGGCTGACAGGGGTGGTCCACGAGCAGTACTTC.

The J gene is TRBJ2-7, the V gene TRBV6-5; 9 bases are shared with TRBD2. Trimming cost V 5 bases and J 1 base; bases outside gene matches: 3. The CDR3 extends over 14 amino acids. The germline V gene encodes CDR1 MNHEY and CDR2 SVGAGI. The CDR3 bases are TGTGCCAGCAGTAAGCGGGAGGCGTCCTACGAGCAGTACTTC. Its protein product is CASSKREASYEQYF.

The chain employs TRBV11-2 and TRBJ2-3; 8 positions match TRBD1. This CDR3 has 15 residues. The junction had 6 bases not matched to a gene; V was cut back by 5 bases and J by 2 bases. Germline V lookup: CDR1 SGHAT, CDR2 FQNNGV. For the CDR3, the DNA is TGTGCCAGCAGCCCCTGGACAGGGCTCACAGATACGCAGTATTTT. This codes for CASSPWTGLTDTQYF.

The chain is built from TRBV5-6 and TRBJ2-3; 7 bases are shared with TRBD2. There are 17 residues in the CDR3. Trimming at V came to 2 bases and at J to 2 bases, leaving 11 bases not matched to a gene. Germline assignment: CDR1 SGHDT and CDR2 YYEEEE. CDR3 protein: CASSLIWTRLYTDTQYF. The CDR3 bases are TGTGCCAGCAGCTTAATTTGGACTAGACTTTACACAGATACGCAGTATTTT.

V is TRBV4-1 and J is TRBJ2-7; TRBD2 matches 10 bases. The germline V gene has CDR1 MGHRA and CDR2 YSYEKL. The trim removed 4 bases at V and 2 bases at J, leaving 5 bases unmatched. The CDR3 extends over 15 amino acids. In nucleotides, the CDR3 is TGCGCCAGCAGCCCCCGGACTAGCGGACCCTACGAGCAGTACTTC. Translation gives CASSPRTSGPYEQYF.

The J gene is TRBJ1-5, the V gene TRBV27, with 10 bases fitting TRBD1. Germline V gene lookup returns CDR1 MNHEY and CDR2 SMNVEV (reference sequence). CDR3 length equals 15 residues. The ends lost 5 bases at V and 6 bases at J; junction bases unmatched: 7. The CDR3 DNA reads TGTGCCAGCAGTCCAGACAGGGGGCGTGCTCAGCCCCAGCATTTT. It is translated as CASSPDRGRAQPQHF.

The CDR3 coding sequence is TGTGCCAGCAGCTTACAGGGAAAAGCGGGAGATACGCAGTATTTT. This encodes CASSLQGKAGDTQYF. This chain links TRBV7-3 with TRBJ2-3, with D possibly TRBD2 on 6 matching bases. CDR3 length equals 15 residues. In germline, CDR1 is SGHTA, CDR2 FQGTGA. The V gene lost 2 bases and the J gene lost 5 bases, with 14 bases spanning the gap.

The V call is TRBV20-1, the J call TRBJ1-2; D remains ambiguous. V lost 5 bases and J lost 5, with 3 bases in between. The CDR3 has 9 amino acids. From germline, CDR1 is DFQATT and CDR2 SNEGSKA (reference sequence). The CDR3 reads CSASYGYTF. In DNA form, the CDR3 reads TGCAGTGCTTCATATGGCTACACCTTC.

This chain connects TRBV29-1 to TRBJ1-1; no definite D call. The germline gives CDR1 SQVTM, CDR2 ANQGSEA. The CDR3 covers 14 residues. The V end was cut by 5 bases, the J end by 1 base, with 14 bases between. The CDR3 loop is CSVHKTRQNTEAFF. Here the CDR3 DNA reads TGCAGCGTTCATAAAACTCGACAGAACACTGAAGCTTTCTTT.

The gene calls are TRBV6-5 and TRBJ1-5; D not resolved. This CDR3 spans 14 amino acids. Germline lookup yields CDR1 MNHEY and CDR2 SVGAGI. The germline V and J ends were trimmed by 6 bases and 0 bases, with 9 bases remaining between them. Written as DNA, the CDR3 is TGTGCCAGCAGGCGACATGATAGCAATCAGCCCCAGCATTTT. Its translation: CASRRHDSNQPQHF.

V and J are TRBV28 and TRBJ2-7; 8 bases align to TRBD2. Germline V gene sequence: CDR1 MDHEN, CDR2 SYDVKM. Trimming removed 3 bases from V and 5 bases from J; junction bases left unmatched: 15. The CDR3 consists of 17 residues. The CDR3 sequence is CASSFEGLAGGLHEQYF. CDR3 in DNA: TGTGCCAGCAGTTTTGAGGGGTTGGCGGGAGGCCTGCACGAGCAGTACTTC.

V and J are TRBV4-3 and TRBJ2-7; 10 bases map to TRBD2. Trimming cost V 0 bases and J 3 bases; bases outside gene matches: 8. Germline V CDR1 and CDR2: LGHNA, YSLEER. CDR3 length: 17 amino acids. The DNA of the CDR3 is TGCGCCAGCAGCCAAGATGGGGCTAGCGGGAGAAGCTACGAGCAGTACTTC. Protein product: CASSQDGASGRSYEQYF.

V is TRBV29-1 and J is TRBJ1-2; possibly TRBD1 for D (5 bases). Germline loops: CDR1 SQVTM, CDR2 ANQGSEA. The CDR3 totals 12 residues. V was clipped by 3 bases and J by 4 bases, with 9 bases between them. Written as DNA, the CDR3 is TGCAGCGTTGAGGCAGGGACCTATGGCTACACCTTC. Translating gives CSVEAGTYGYTF.

This clone occurred once. The chain combines TRBV4-3 with TRBJ2-3; 7 bases align to TRBD1. The V gene end was trimmed by 5 bases and the J gene end by 1 base; junction bases not matched to a gene: 9. CDR3 length: 16 residues. CDR1 is LGHNA, CDR2 YSLEER, per germline. The CDR3 DNA sequence: TGCGCCAGCAGCTCGAGGGGGCTGGGGGGCACAGATACGCAGTATTTT. As protein: CASSSRGLGGTDTQYF.

This clone was counted once. This chain joins TRBV7-2 and TRBJ2-3; 9 nucleotides agree with TRBD1. Unmatched junction bases numbered 12, after V lost 4 bases and J lost 7 bases. Germline V gives CDR1 SGHTA, CDR2 FQGNSA. The CDR3 is 16 amino acids. The CDR3 nucleotides read TGTGCCAGCAGCTCATCCGGGACAGGGCCTCAATATACGCAGTATTTT. Its protein is CASSSSGTGPQYTQYF.

The V gene is TRBV4-2, the J gene TRBJ2-3, with a possible D match to TRBD2 (6 bases). Germline lookup yields CDR1 LGHNA and CDR2 YNFKEQ. Trimming cost V 1 base and J 2 bases, with 10 bases left between them. The CDR3 is 15 residues long. The CDR3 reads CASSQVSSATDTQYF. The CDR3 DNA is TGTGCCAGCAGCCAAGTTTCTAGCGCCACAGATACGCAGTATTTT.

The genes are TRBV27 and TRBJ1-1, with D possibly matching TRBD1 (6 bases). CDR3 size: 12 residues. V was pared by 5 bases and J by 10 bases, with 14 bases between. The germline V gene has CDR1 MNHEY and CDR2 SMNVEV (reference sequence). DNA of the CDR3: TGTGCCAGCAGTGAGTGGGGGGGCCGAGCTTTCTTT. It encodes CASSEWGGRAFF.

The chain joins TRBV11-3 to TRBJ2-1; 12 nucleotides match TRBD2. The V gene end was trimmed by 0 bases and the J gene end by 2 bases; junction bases not matched to a gene: 8. This CDR3 region has 19 residues. Germline CDR1 is SGHNT and CDR2 is YENEEA. The CDR3 DNA sequence: TGTGCCAGCAGCTTAGATGGACTAGCGGGAACCCAGCCCTACAATGAGCAGTTCTTC. Translating it yields CASSLDGLAGTQPYNEQFF.

V is TRBV29-1 and J is TRBJ2-7; D might be TRBD1 or TRBD2, each matching 6 bases. Trimming took 3 bases from V and 0 from J, leaving 12 bases between them. The CDR3 contains 14 residues. Germline V gene sequence: CDR1 SQVTM, CDR2 ANQGSEA. The CDR3 region has the DNA TGCAGCGTTGATGTCGGGGGCAACTCCTACGAGCAGTACTTC. Its translation is CSVDVGGNSYEQYF.

This chain links TRBV4-2 with TRBJ2-1; TRBD2 aligns across 13 bases. Looked up from germline, CDR1 is LGHNA and CDR2 is YNFKEQ. This CDR3 spans 17 amino acids. V was pared by 0 bases and J by 10 bases, with 9 bases of the junction left unmatched. The CDR3 sequence: CASSQDPGLAGTNEQFF. CDR3 coding DNA: TGTGCCAGCAGCCAAGATCCGGGACTAGCGGGGACTAACGAGCAGTTCTTC.

In nucleotides, the CDR3 is TGTGCCAGCAGTGAAGTGTCCGAGCAGTACTTC. Translated, it gives CASSEVSEQYF. The rearrangement links TRBV25-1 to TRBJ2-7; D not resolved. Trimming stripped 2 bases from V and 6 bases from J, with 5 bases between. The CDR3 runs to 11 residues. The germline V gene has CDR1 MGHDK and CDR2 SYGVNS.